This T cell receptor beta chain was recorded in a study of shared clonotypes between healthy human individuals. Across the study: CD4 naive and memory got three plates each, CD8 naive two, CD8 memory one.

CD45RO-negative cells were positively selected for CCR7, leaving out terminally differentiated effector memory CD45RA+ cells. Clones were read by immunoSEQ multiplex PCR, and TCRdb kept only the in-frame ones, dropping some. Of 660,000 or so clones in the sample, about 96% were seen once. This CDR3 has 15 residues. V was clipped by 3 bases and J by 2 bases, with 14 bases between them. The germline V gene has CDR1 SEHNR and CDR2 FQNEAQ (reference sequence). The source is a woman in her thirties in good health. The specimen sequenced was naive CD8+ T cells sorted from blood. The chain has TRBV7-9 and TRBJ2-7; weak D call: TRBD2 (5 bases). As DNA, the CDR3 is TGTGCCAGCAGCTTGGGAGCCCCAGGACCCTACGAGCAGTACTTC. This translates into CASSLGAPGPYEQYF.